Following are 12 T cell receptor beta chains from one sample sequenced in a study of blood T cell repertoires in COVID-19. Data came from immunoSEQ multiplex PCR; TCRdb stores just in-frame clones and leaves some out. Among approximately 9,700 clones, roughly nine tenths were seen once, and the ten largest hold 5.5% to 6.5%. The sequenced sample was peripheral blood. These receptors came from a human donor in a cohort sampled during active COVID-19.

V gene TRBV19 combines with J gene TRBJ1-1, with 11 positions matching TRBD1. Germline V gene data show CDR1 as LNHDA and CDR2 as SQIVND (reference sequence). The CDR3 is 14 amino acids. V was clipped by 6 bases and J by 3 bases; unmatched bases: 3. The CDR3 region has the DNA TGTGCCAGTAGCGGACAGGGGGCGGACACTGAAGCTTTCTTT. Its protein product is CASSGQGADTEAFF.

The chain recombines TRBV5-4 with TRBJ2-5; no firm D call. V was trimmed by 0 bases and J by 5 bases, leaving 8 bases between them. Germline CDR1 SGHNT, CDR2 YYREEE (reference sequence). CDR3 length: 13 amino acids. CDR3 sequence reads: CASSLGVTETQYF. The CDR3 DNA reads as TGTGCCAGCAGCTTGGGCGTCACGGAGACCCAGTACTTC.

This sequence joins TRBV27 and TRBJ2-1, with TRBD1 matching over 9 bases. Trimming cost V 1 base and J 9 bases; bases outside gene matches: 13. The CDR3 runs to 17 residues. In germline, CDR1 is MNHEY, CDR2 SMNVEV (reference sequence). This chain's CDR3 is CASSLLGPGDREREQFF. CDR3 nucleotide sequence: TGTGCCAGCAGTTTATTGGGTCCGGGGGACAGGGAGCGTGAGCAGTTCTTC.

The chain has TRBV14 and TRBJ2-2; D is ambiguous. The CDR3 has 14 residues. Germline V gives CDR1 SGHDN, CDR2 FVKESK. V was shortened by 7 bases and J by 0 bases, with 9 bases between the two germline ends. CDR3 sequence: CASTVGANTGELFF. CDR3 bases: TGTGCCAGCACTGTGGGCGCGAACACCGGGGAGCTGTTTTTT.

The CDR3 DNA is TGTGCCAGTAGGCTAGCGGGAGGAGAGACCCAGTACTTC. This codes for CASRLAGGETQYF. J is TRBJ2-5 and V is TRBV19; 11 positions agree with TRBD2. From germline, CDR1 is LNHDA and CDR2 SQIVND (reference sequence). The J segment lost 4 bases and the V segment lost 6 bases, leaving 1 base of the junction unmatched. The CDR3 is 13 residues long. The full variable domain, completed using reference TRBV19 and TRBJ2-5, is DGGITQSPKYLFRKEGQNVTLSCEQNLNHDAMYWYRQDPGQGLRLIYYSQIVNDFQKGDIAEGYSVSREKKESFPLTVTSAQKNPTAFYLCASRLAGGETQYFGPGTRLLVL.

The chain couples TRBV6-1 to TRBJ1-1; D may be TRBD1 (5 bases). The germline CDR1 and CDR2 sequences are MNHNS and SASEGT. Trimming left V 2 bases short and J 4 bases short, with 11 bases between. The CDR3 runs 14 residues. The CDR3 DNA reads TGTGCCAGCAGTGAAAAGGGGCCAGGCACTGAAGCTTTCTTT. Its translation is CASSEKGPGTEAFF.

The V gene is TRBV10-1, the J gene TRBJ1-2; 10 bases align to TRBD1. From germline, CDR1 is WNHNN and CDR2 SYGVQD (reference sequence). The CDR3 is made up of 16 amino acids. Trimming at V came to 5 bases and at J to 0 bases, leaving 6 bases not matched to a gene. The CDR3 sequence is CASSPGTGETNYGYTF. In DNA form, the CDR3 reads TGCGCCAGCAGTCCCGGGACAGGGGAAACTAACTATGGCTACACCTTC.

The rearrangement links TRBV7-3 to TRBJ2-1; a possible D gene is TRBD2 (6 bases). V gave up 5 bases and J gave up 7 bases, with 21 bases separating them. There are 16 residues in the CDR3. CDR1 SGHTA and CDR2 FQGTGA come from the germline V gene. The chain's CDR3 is CASSPGDSRVVNEQFF. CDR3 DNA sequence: TGTGCCAGCAGCCCGGGGGACTCCAGGGTTGTGAATGAGCAGTTCTTC.

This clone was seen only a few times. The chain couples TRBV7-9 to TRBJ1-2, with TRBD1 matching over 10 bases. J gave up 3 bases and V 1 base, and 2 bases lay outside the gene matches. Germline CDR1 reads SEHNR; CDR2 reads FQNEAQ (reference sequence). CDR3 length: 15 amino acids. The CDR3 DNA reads TGTGCCAGCAGCTTAGTTGGGACAGGGGACTATGGCTACACCTTC. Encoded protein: CASSLVGTGDYGYTF.

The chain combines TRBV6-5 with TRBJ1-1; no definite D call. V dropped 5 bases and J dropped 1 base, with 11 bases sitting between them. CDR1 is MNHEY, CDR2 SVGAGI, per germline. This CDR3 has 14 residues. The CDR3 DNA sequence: TGTGCCAGCAGTCAACAACGGGGGAACACTGAAGCTTTCTTT. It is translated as CASSQQRGNTEAFF.

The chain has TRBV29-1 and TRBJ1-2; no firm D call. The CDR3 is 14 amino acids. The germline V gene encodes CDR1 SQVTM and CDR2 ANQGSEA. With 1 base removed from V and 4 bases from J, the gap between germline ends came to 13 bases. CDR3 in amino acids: CSVEATRTGYGYTF. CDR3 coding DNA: TGCAGCGTTGAAGCCACCCGCACGGGCTATGGCTACACCTTC.

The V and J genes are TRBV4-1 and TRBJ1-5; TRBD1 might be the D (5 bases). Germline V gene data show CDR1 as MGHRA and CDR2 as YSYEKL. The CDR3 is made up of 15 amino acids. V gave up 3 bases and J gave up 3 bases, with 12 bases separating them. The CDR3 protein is CASSHQGYNNQPQHF. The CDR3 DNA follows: TGCGCCAGCAGCCATCAGGGTTATAACAATCAGCCCCAGCATTTT.